The rows below give T cell receptor beta chains drawn from one sample of a study of T cells in narcolepsy. Clones were read by immunoSEQ multiplex PCR, and TCRdb kept only the in-frame ones, dropping some. The sample has some 15,000 clones; approximately 83% are singletons. Material for sequencing was memory (CD45RA-) CD4+ T cells from blood. These receptors all come from a human donor in good health. Both conserved end residues are part of each CDR3. D genes are given only for firm matches. Expanded clones are given a class, and other clones once, few, many or no size at all.

>-|TRBV5-1|-|TRBJ2-6
CASSLSDSGANVLTF
TGCGCCAGCAGCTTGTCCGACTCTGGGGCCAACGTCCTGACTTTC
>-|TRBV7-2|-|TRBJ2-1
CASSLPGSFEQFF
TGTGCCAGCAGCTTACCGGGCAGCTTTGAGCAGTTCTTC
>TRBD1|TRBV6-1|-|TRBJ1-6
CASRDSQGANSPLHF
TGTGCCAGCAGAGATTCCCAGGGGGCTAATTCACCCCTCCACTTT
>-|TRBV13|-|TRBJ1-1
CASSSVGQIIIMNTEAFF
TGTGCCAGCAGTTCGGTCGGACAGATTATTATAATGAACACTGAAGCTTTCTTT
>-|TRBV6-1|-|TRBJ1-4
CASSEVPPSGRSNEKLFF
TGTGCCAGCAGTGAAGTCCCCCCCAGCGGCAGAAGTAATGAAAAACTGTTTTTT
>-|TRBV10-3|few|TRBJ1-4
CAVRTANNEKLFF
TGTGCCGTCCGGACTGCTAACAATGAAAAACTGTTTTTT
>-|TRBV5-1|-|TRBJ2-7
CASSPQPVYEQYF
TGCGCCAGCAGCCCCCAGCCTGTATACGAGCAGTACTTC
>-|TRBV28|-|TRBJ2-3
CASSDSTDTQYF
TGTGCCAGCAGCGATTCGACAGATACGCAGTATTTT
>TRBD1|TRBV30|-|TRBJ1-5
CAWSAGQLYDQPQHF
TGTGCCTGGAGTGCGGGACAGCTATATGATCAGCCCCAGCATTTT
>-|TRBV28|-|TRBJ1-1
CASSLPLVNTEAFF
TGTGCCAGCAGTCTGCCTTTGGTTAACACTGAAGCTTTCTTT
>-|TRBV6-1|-|TRBJ2-5
CASRQSQETQYF
TGTGCCAGCAGACAATCCCAAGAGACCCAGTACTTC
>-|TRBV7-9|few|TRBJ1-1
CASSLALVNTEAFF
TGTGCCAGCAGCTTAGCTCTCGTGAACACTGAAGCTTTCTTT
>TRBD2|TRBV6-6|-|TRBJ2-7
CASSSVLAGYEQYF
TGTGCCAGCAGTTCGGTCCTAGCGGGGTACGAGCAGTACTTC
>TRBD1|TRBV7-2|few|TRBJ1-5
CASSLQGGNQPQHF
TGTGCCAGCAGCTTACAGGGGGGCAATCAGCCCCAGCATTTT
>-|TRBV6-1|-|TRBJ2-7
CASSEETGPYEQYF
TGTGCCAGCAGTGAAGAAACAGGGCCCTACGAGCAGTACTTC
>TRBD2|TRBV19|-|TRBJ2-5
CVSSIGGRETQYF
TGTGTCAGTAGTATTGGCGGGAGAGAGACCCAGTACTTC
>TRBD1|TRBV30|-|TRBJ2-3
CAWRGDRASTDTQYF
TGTGCCTGGAGAGGGGACAGGGCTAGCACAGATACGCAGTATTTT
>TRBD1|TRBV9|-|TRBJ1-4
CASSEDRGPGEKLFF
TGTGCCAGCAGCGAAGACAGGGGTCCGGGGGAAAAACTGTTTTTT
>-|TRBV10-1|few|TRBJ2-7
CASSESTYEQYF
TGCGCCAGCAGTGAATCCACCTACGAGCAGTACTTC
>-|TRBV5-6|-|TRBJ2-5
CASSRPEFQETQYF
TGTGCCAGCAGCCGGCCGGAGTTCCAAGAGACCCAGTACTTC
>-|TRBV5-4|-|TRBJ1-2
CASSLWGMNYGYTF
TGTGCCAGCAGCTTATGGGGCATGAACTATGGCTACACCTTC
>TRBD1|TRBV30|-|TRBJ1-5
CAWSWEGARQPQHF
TGTGCCTGGAGTTGGGAGGGGGCAAGGCAGCCCCAGCATTTT
>-|TRBV7-2|-|TRBJ2-5
CASSPTVGTQYF
TGTGCCAGCAGCCCAACTGTGGGGACCCAGTACTTC
>-|TRBV5-4|-|TRBJ2-1
CASSLGQGKGNEQFF
TGTGCCAGCAGCTTGGGGCAGGGGAAGGGCAATGAGCAGTTCTTC
>TRBD2|TRBV7-9|-|TRBJ2-5
CASSLGLAGETQYF
TGTGCCAGCAGCTTAGGACTAGCGGGAGAGACCCAGTACTTC
>-|TRBV27|-|TRBJ1-4
CASSLGRAPLKLFF
TGTGCCAGCAGCCTCGGCCGGGCACCATTAAAACTGTTTTTT
>TRBD1|TRBV4-2|-|TRBJ1-2
CASSPGQGNYGYTF
TGTGCCAGCAGCCCTGGACAGGGTAACTATGGCTACACCTTC
>-|TRBV5-1|-|TRBJ1-1
CASRYGGGTTEAFF
TGCGCCAGCAGATACGGTGGGGGGACCACTGAAGCTTTCTTT
>-|TRBV2|-|TRBJ1-5
CASSDRSMFAPQHF
TGTGCCAGCAGTGACAGGAGCATGTTCGCGCCCCAGCATTTT
>TRBD1|TRBV11-2|-|TRBJ2-5
CASTPSTGRVETQYF
TGTGCCAGCACCCCATCGACAGGGAGAGTGGAGACCCAGTACTTC
>-|TRBV5-6|-|TRBJ2-3
CASSSGGGLPIHTDTQYF
TGTGCCAGCAGCTCCGGAGGGGGCCTCCCGATCCACACAGATACGCAGTATTTT
>-|TRBV28|few|TRBJ1-4
CASSFLSGEKLFF
TGTGCCAGCAGTTTTCTCAGTGGGGAAAAACTGTTTTTT
>-|TRBV7-6|-|TRBJ1-1
CASSLVRQKTTEAFF
TGTGCCAGCAGCTTAGTGCGACAAAAGACTACTGAAGCTTTCTTT
>-|TRBV6-4|-|TRBJ2-1
CASSDSELGEQFF
TGTGCCAGCAGTGACTCAGAGCTTGGTGAGCAGTTCTTC
>TRBD1|TRBV9|-|TRBJ1-4
CASSVDPGGNEKLFF
TGTGCCAGCAGCGTAGATCCAGGGGGTAATGAAAAACTGTTTTTT
>-|TRBV28|-|TRBJ1-2
CASRPQGLLWGYTF
TGTGCCAGCAGGCCTCAGGGACTCCTATGGGGCTACACCTTC
>-|TRBV6-1|-|TRBJ2-7
CASSDWGDEQYF
TGTGCCAGCAGTGATTGGGGGGACGAGCAGTACTTC
>-|TRBV7-9|-|TRBJ1-3
CASSLDKSGNTIYF
TGTGCCAGCAGCTTAGACAAATCTGGAAACACCATATATTTT
>-|TRBV11-2|-|TRBJ2-3
CASRASTDTQYF
TGTGCCAGCAGGGCCAGCACAGATACGCAGTATTTT
>-|TRBV27|-|TRBJ2-2
CASSLLGRITGELFF
TGTGCCAGCAGTTTATTGGGACGGATCACCGGGGAGCTGTTTTTT
>-|TRBV6-4|-|TRBJ1-2
CASSSLRALGIGYTF
TGTGCCAGCAGTTCTTTGAGGGCCCTAGGTATCGGCTACACCTTC
>TRBD2|TRBV5-1|-|TRBJ2-5
CASTSRGGGQETQYF
TGCGCCAGCACCTCAAGGGGCGGGGGCCAAGAGACCCAGTACTTC
>-|TRBV6-1|-|TRBJ2-4
CASTDSRDIQYF
TGTGCCAGCACCGATAGCAGAGACATTCAGTACTTC
>-|TRBV19|-|TRBJ2-7
CASSLDSPYEQYF
TGTGCCAGTAGTTTGGACAGCCCCTACGAGCAGTACTTC
>TRBD1|TRBV7-9|-|TRBJ1-2
CASSLPRVPHDRGVGGYTF
TGTGCCAGCAGCTTGCCGCGGGTGCCACACGACAGGGGGGTTGGTGGCTACACCTTC
>-|TRBV11-1|-|TRBJ2-5
CASSLQGGTETQYF
TGTGCCAGCAGCCTTCAAGGGGGTACGGAGACCCAGTACTTC
>-|TRBV5-1|-|TRBJ2-7
CASSRGTPYEQYF
TGCGCCAGCAGCCGGGGGACCCCCTACGAGCAGTACTTC
>TRBD1|TRBV29-1|-|TRBJ2-7
CSVVAARQGIGGAYEQYF
TGCAGCGTTGTCGCCGCGAGACAGGGGATTGGAGGGGCCTACGAGCAGTACTTC
>-|TRBV12-5|-|TRBJ2-1
CASGLVHDGSTLYNEQFF
TGTGCTAGTGGTTTGGTACACGACGGGAGTACCCTCTACAATGAGCAGTTCTTC
>TRBD1|TRBV7-6|-|TRBJ1-6
CASSSGQGSSYNSPLHF
TGTGCCAGCAGCTCCGGACAGGGGAGCTCCTATAATTCACCCCTCCACTTT
>TRBD1|TRBV18|-|TRBJ1-1
CASSQTDTGVNTEAFF
TGTGCCAGCTCACAAACCGACACAGGGGTGAACACTGAAGCTTTCTTT
>-|TRBV28|-|TRBJ1-4
CASTTRVREKLFF
TGTGCCAGCACCACCCGGGTTAGGGAAAAACTGTTTTTT
>-|TRBV19|-|TRBJ2-3
CASSISQSTDTQYF
TGTGCCAGTAGTATTAGTCAGAGCACAGATACGCAGTATTTT
>TRBD2|TRBV5-6|few|TRBJ2-7
CASSPGRGREYEQYF
TGTGCCAGCAGCCCCGGGCGGGGGAGGGAATACGAGCAGTACTTC
>-|TRBV11-2|once|TRBJ2-2
CASSLEVTGPNTGELFF
TGTGCCAGCAGCTTAGAGGTTACAGGGCCTAACACCGGGGAGCTGTTTTTT